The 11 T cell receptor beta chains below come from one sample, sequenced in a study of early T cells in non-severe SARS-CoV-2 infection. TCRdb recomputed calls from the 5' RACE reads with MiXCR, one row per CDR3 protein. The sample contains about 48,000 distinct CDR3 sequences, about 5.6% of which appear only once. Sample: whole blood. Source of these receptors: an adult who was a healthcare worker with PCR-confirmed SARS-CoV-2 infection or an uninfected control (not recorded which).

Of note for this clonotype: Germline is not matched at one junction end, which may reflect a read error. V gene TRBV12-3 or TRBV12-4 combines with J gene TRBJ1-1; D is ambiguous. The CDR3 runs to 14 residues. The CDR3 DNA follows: TGTGTCAGCAGCCGCGACACCTTAAAATCCGAAGCTTTCTTT. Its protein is CVSSRDTLKSEAFF.

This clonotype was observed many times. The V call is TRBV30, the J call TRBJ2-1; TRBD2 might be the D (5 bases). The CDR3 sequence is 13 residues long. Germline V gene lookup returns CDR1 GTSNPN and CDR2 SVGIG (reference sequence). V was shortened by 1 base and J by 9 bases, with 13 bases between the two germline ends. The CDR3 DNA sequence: TGTGCCTGGAGTGCCGGATATGGAGGTGAGCAGTTCTTC. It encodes CAWSAGYGGEQFF.

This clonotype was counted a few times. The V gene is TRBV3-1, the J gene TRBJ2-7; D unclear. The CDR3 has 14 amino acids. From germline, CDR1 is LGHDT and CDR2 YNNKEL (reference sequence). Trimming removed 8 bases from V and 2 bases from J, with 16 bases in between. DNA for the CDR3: TGTGCCAGCTCTGCGTCTTACCAGACCTACGAGCAGTACTTC. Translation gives CASSASYQTYEQYF.

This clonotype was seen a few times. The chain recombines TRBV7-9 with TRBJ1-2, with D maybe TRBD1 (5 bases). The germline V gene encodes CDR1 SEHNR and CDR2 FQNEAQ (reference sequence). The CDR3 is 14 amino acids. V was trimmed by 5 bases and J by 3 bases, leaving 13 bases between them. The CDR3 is CASSPRQPDYGYTF. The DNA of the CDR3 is TGTGCCAGCAGCCCGAGACAGCCTGACTATGGCTACACCTTC.

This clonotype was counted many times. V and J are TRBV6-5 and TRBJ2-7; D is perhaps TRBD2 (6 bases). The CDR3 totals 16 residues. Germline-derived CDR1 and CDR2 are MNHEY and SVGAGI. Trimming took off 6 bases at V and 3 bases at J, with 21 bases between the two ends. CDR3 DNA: TGTGCCAGCAGACAAACACCGGGACTGGGGAGCTACGAGCAGTACTTC. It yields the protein CASRQTPGLGSYEQYF.

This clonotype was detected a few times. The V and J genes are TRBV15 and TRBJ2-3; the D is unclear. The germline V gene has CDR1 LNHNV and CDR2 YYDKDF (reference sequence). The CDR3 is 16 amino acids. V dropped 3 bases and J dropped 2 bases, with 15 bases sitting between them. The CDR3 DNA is TGTGCCACCAGCAGGCGAGCCTTCGAGGTCACAGATACGCAGTATTTT. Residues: CATSRRAFEVTDTQYF.

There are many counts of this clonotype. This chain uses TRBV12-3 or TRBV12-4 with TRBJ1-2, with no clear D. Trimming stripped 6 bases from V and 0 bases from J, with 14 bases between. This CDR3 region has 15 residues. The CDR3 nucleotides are TGTGCCAGCAGGGAGACGGGAGACGCTAACTATGGCTACACCTTC. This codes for CASRETGDANYGYTF.

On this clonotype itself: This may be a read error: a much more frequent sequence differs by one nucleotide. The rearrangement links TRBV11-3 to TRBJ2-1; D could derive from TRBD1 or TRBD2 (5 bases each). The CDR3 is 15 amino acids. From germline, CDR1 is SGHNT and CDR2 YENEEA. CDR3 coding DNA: TGTGCCAGCAGCTTAACCCGGGGCAACTACAATGAGCAGTCCTTC. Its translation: CASSLTRGNYNEQSF.

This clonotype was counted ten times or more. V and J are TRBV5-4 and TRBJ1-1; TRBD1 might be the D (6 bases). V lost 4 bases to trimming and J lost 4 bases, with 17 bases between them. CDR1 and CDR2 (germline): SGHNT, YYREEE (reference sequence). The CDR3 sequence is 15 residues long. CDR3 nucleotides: TGTGCCAGCAGCCGCGCTAAGGGGGTCTTCACTGAAGCTTTCTTT. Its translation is CASSRAKGVFTEAFF. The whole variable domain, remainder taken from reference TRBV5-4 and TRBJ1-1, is ETGVTQSPTHLIKTRGQQVTLRCSSQSGHNTVSWYQQALGQGPQFIFQYYREEENGRGNFPPRFSGLQFPNYSSELNVNALELDDSALYLCASSRAKGVFTEAFFGQGTRLTVV.

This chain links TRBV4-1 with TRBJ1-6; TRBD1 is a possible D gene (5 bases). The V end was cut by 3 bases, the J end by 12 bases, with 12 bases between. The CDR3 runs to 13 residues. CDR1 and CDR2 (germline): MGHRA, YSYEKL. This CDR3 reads CASSQGLFLPLHF. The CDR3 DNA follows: TGCGCCAGCAGCCAGGGGCTTTTCTTACCCCTCCACTTT.

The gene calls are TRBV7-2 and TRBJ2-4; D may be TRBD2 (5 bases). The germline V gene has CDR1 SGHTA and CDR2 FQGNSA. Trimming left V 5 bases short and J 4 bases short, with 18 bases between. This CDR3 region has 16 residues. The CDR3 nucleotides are TGTGCCAGCAGCCGAGAGGCGGGTCAAGCAAAAAACATTCAGTACTTC. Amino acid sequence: CASSREAGQAKNIQYF. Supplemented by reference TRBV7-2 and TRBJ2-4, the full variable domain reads GAGVSQSPSNKVTEKGKDVELRCDPISGHTALYWYRQSLGQGLEFLIYFQGNSAPDKSGLPSDRFSAERTGGSVSTLTIQRTQQEDSAVYLCASSREAGQAKNIQYFGAGTRLSVL.